This is a list of T cell receptor beta chains from one sample in a study of T cell responses to AZD1222 COVID-19 vaccine. Profiled with immunoSEQ multiplex PCR; TCRdb holds only in-frame clones, not every one. This repertoire shows some 190,000 clones, about nine tenths found once; its top ten account for approximately 1.9%. The sequencing used peripheral blood, collected 28 days after the second AZD1222 dose. The receptor source for this set is an adult who received the AZD1222 COVID-19 vaccine. Each CDR3 is given with its conserved first and last residue. A D gene is named only where the DNA matches it firmly. Expanded clones get a size class; other rows say once, few or many, or leave the size out.

size	J	D	V	DNA	CDR3
.	TRBJ2-7	.	TRBV10-3	TGTGCCATCAGTGTTTCCCCGCCAAACTACGAGCAGTACTTC	CAISVSPPNYEQYF
.	TRBJ2-3	.	TRBV6-2/TRBV6-3	TGTGCCAGCAGACCTCAACACCGACTAGTGAGCACAGATACGCAGTATTTT	CASRPQHRLVSTDTQYF
.	TRBJ2-1	TRBD2	TRBV2	TGTGCCAGCAGGGGAGCCGGGACTAGCGGTTCCTTCGCCTACAATGAGCAGTTCTTC	CASRGAGTSGSFAYNEQFF
.	TRBJ2-3	TRBD2	TRBV5-5	TGTGCCAGCAGCTTGAACGCGGGAGGGCAAGGGGATACGCAGTATTTT	CASSLNAGGQGDTQYF
.	TRBJ2-7	.	TRBV2	TGTGCCAGCAGTGAACGGGCCGGAGGGGGCCCCGAGCAGTACTTC	CASSERAGGGPEQYF
.	TRBJ1-5	.	TRBV6-5	TGTGCCAGCAGGGGAATTCCGGGGCAGCCCCAGCATTTT	CASRGIPGQPQHF
.	TRBJ1-1	.	TRBV7-2	TGTGCCAGCAGCTCCGGTTGGGACACTGAAGCTTTCTTT	CASSSGWDTEAFF
.	TRBJ2-3	TRBD2	TRBV5-1	TGCGCCAGCAGCTCCACTAGCGGGGTCACAGATACGCAGTATTTT	CASSSTSGVTDTQYF
.	TRBJ2-3	TRBD1	TRBV7-2	TGTGCCAGCAGCGGACAGGGAGGAGATACGCAGTATTTT	CASSGQGGDTQYF
.	TRBJ1-2	.	TRBV28	TGTGCCAGCAGTTCCGCGGCCGGGGAGGTCGGCTACACCTTC	CASSSAAGEVGYTF
.	TRBJ1-4	TRBD1	TRBV27	TGTGCCAGCAGTTTAAGACAGGGGAATGAAAAACTGTTTTTT	CASSLRQGNEKLFF
.	TRBJ1-6	.	TRBV18	TGTGCCAGCTCACCGGGGGACGGTTCCTATAATTCACCCCTCCACTTT	CASSPGDGSYNSPLHF
.	TRBJ2-4	TRBD1	TRBV7-2	TGTGCCAGCAGCTTAGCGGGACAGGGGGCTCTCAAAAACATTCAGTACTTC	CASSLAGQGALKNIQYF
once	TRBJ2-1	.	TRBV5-4	TGTGCCAGCAGCTACCAGGGAGATGAGCAGTTCTTC	CASSYQGDEQFF
.	TRBJ1-2	.	TRBV6-6	TGTGCCAGCAGTTACGGGCACCTTACCACTAACTATGGCTACACCTTC	CASSYGHLTTNYGYTF
.	TRBJ1-4	.	TRBV13	TGTGCCAGCAGCTTAGTAAGTCAGTCTGAAAAACTGTTTTTT	CASSLVSQSEKLFF
.	TRBJ2-7	TRBD1	TRBV29-1	TGCAGCGTTCAAAGACAGGGCCGAGGGGAGCAGTACTTC	CSVQRQGRGEQYF
.	TRBJ2-7	.	TRBV9	TGTGCCAGCAGCGTAGGAGGCGCCTCTCGAGAGCAGTACTTC	CASSVGGASREQYF
.	TRBJ1-2	TRBD1	TRBV27	TGTGCCAGCAGTTCTCAGGGGGGGCATGGCTACACCTTC	CASSSQGGHGYTF
.	TRBJ1-2	.	TRBV6-5	TGTGCCAGCAGGGCGGACATTGGCTACACCTTC	CASRADIGYTF
.	TRBJ1-2	.	TRBV5-6	TGTGCCAGCAGCTTTGGTTCAGGGAGGGGCGGCTATGGCTACACCTTC	CASSFGSGRGGYGYTF
.	TRBJ1-5	.	TRBV28	TGTGCCAGCACGACGTCCGATCAGCCCCAGCATTTT	CASTTSDQPQHF